One sample yielded the 19 T cell receptor beta chains listed below, sequenced in a study of blood T cells in healthy people across ages. The authors ran a second PCR of 7 to 11 cycles using a sample-barcoded 5' primer and a J-beta primer mix. TCRdb processed the 5' RACE reads anew with MiXCR; each CDR3 protein has one entry. The data hold fewer than 900,000 distinct CDR3 sequences, with around 34% observed a single time. Sequencing was performed on blood. The origin of the receptors is a man younger than 30 in good health.

The chain uses TRBV6-5 and TRBJ1-2; D is ambiguous. The germline CDR1 and CDR2 sequences are MNHEY and SVGAGI. V was pared by 5 bases and J by 8 bases, with 6 bases between. The CDR3 spans 10 residues. The DNA for the CDR3 is TGTGCCAGCAGTCTGATAGGCTACACCTTC. It codes for CASSLIGYTF.

The genes are TRBV20-1 and TRBJ1-1, with 7 bases lining up with TRBD1. The CDR3 spans 14 residues. CDR1 and CDR2 (germline): DFQATT, SNEGSKA (reference sequence). Losses at the gene ends were 6 bases for V and 1 base for J; bases not matched to a gene: 8. CDR3 in DNA: TGCAGTGCACTCCAGAGGGACAGGAACACTGAAGCTTTCTTT. It codes for CSALQRDRNTEAFF.

Note on this clonotype: An end of the junction differs from the germline gene, which may be a read error. The chain recombines TRBV27 with TRBJ2-3; TRBD2 might be the D (5 bases). CDR3 length: 16 amino acids. Per germline, CDR1 MNHEY and CDR2 SMNVEV (reference sequence). CDR3 protein: CASSRSPPPSTDTRYF. The DNA for the CDR3 is TGTGCCAGCAGTAGATCCCCCCCACCTAGCACAGATACGCGGTATTTT.

This clonotype was detected only a few times. The chain is built from TRBV4-1 and TRBJ2-1; D is unclear. Germline-derived CDR1 and CDR2 are MGHRA and YSYEKL. CDR3 length: 13 residues. V was pared by 3 bases and J by 10 bases, with 13 bases between. The chain's CDR3 is CASSHPLTGEQFF. The CDR3 DNA is TGCGCCAGCAGCCACCCTTTGACGGGCGAGCAGTTCTTC.

This clonotype was observed a handful of times. The DNA of the CDR3 is TGTGCCAGCAGCTTGAGGGGATCAAAGGAAGTCTATGGCTACACCTTC. Amino acid sequence: CASSLRGSKEVYGYTF. This chain connects TRBV5-5 to TRBJ1-2; tentative D call: TRBD1 (5 bases). Germline CDR1 is SGHKS and CDR2 is YYEKEE (reference sequence). There are 16 residues in the CDR3. V was pared by 1 base and J by 4 bases, with 17 bases between.

V and J are TRBV20-1 and TRBJ2-1; a weak D match, TRBD2 (6 bases). The DNA end lines up better with TRBJ2-7; the J call may be wrong. Per germline, CDR1 DFQATT and CDR2 SNEGSKA (reference sequence). This CDR3 is 16 amino acids long. The CDR3 reads CSASLPIGGSYNEQYF. For the CDR3, the DNA is TGCAGTGCTAGCCTCCCGATCGGGGGATCCTACAATGAGCAGTACTTC.

The chain uses TRBV7-9 and TRBJ2-3; D is undetermined. Trimming left V 5 bases short and J 0 bases short, with 9 bases between. The germline V gene has CDR1 SEHNR and CDR2 FQNEAQ (reference sequence). The CDR3 contains 14 residues. The CDR3 protein is CASSPFRSTDTQYF. The CDR3 coding sequence is TGTGCCAGCAGCCCTTTCAGGAGCACAGATACGCAGTATTTT.

The chain uses TRBV28 and TRBJ1-2; tentatively, D is TRBD1 (5 bases). V lost 3 bases, J lost 8 bases, and 19 bases lay in between. The CDR3 consists of 15 residues. The germline V gene encodes CDR1 MDHEN and CDR2 SYDVKM. CDR3 amino acids: CASSFRTINVGGYTF. DNA for the CDR3: TGTGCCAGCAGTTTCCGGACAATTAACGTGGGGGGCTACACCTTC.

A remark on this clonotype: Possible read error: a much larger clone is one base away. The J gene is TRBJ2-1, the V gene TRBV7-9; 8 nucleotides agree with TRBD2. Per germline, CDR1 SEHNR and CDR2 FQNEAQ (reference sequence). There are 16 residues in the CDR3. The CDR3 DNA follows: TGTGCCCGCAGCTTAATGGGACTAGGGGTTTACAATGAGCAGTTCTTC. Encoded protein: CARSLMGLGVYNEQFF.

This clonotype came up a few times. The CDR3 protein is CASSLTASGGNEQFF. Written as DNA, the CDR3 is TGTGCCAGCAGCTTAACGGCTAGCGGGGGGAATGAGCAGTTCTTC. The gene calls are TRBV7-2 and TRBJ2-1; 11 positions agree with TRBD2. Germline V gives CDR1 SGHTA, CDR2 FQGNSA. V lost 2 bases and J lost 7; bases outside the gene matches: 4. The CDR3 is 15 residues long.

The genes are TRBV10-3 and TRBJ2-1; D not resolved. In germline, CDR1 is ENHRY, CDR2 SYGVKD. Trimming removed 8 bases at V and 10 bases at J, with 18 bases between. The CDR3 consists of 13 residues. The CDR3 DNA is TGTGCCATCGGTACGAGGACCATTGGGGAGCAGTTCTTC. Protein: CAIGTRTIGEQFF.

The chain has TRBV4-1 and TRBJ2-7, with D perhaps given as TRBD1 or TRBD2 (6 bases each). With 4 bases removed from V and 7 bases from J, the gap between germline ends came to 14 bases. In germline, CDR1 is MGHRA, CDR2 YSYEKL. CDR3 length equals 13 residues. In nucleotides, the CDR3 is TGCGCCAGCAGCCGGCTGGGGGGCTATGAGCAGTACTTC. This sequence encodes CASSRLGGYEQYF.

V and J are TRBV29-1 and TRBJ1-2; unclear D gene. V was clipped by 3 bases and J by 8 bases, with 13 bases between them. CDR3 size: 12 residues. CDR1 and CDR2 from the germline V gene are SQVTM and ANQGSEA. The CDR3 DNA follows: TGCAGCGTTGAGTTTGGGGAAGTCGGCTACACCTTC. This encodes CSVEFGEVGYTF.

This clonotype was counted a few times. The chain has TRBV6-6 and TRBJ2-1; TRBD2 matches 8 bases. CDR1 and CDR2 (germline): MNHNY, SVGAGI (reference sequence). The length of the CDR3 is 15 residues. With 0 bases clipped from V and 7 bases from J, the junction kept 5 bases outside the gene matches. The CDR3 reads CASSYSRLALNEQFF. CDR3 bases: TGTGCCAGCAGTTACTCGAGACTAGCGTTGAATGAGCAGTTCTTC.

This clonotype has a single count. This chain connects TRBV12-3 or TRBV12-4 to TRBJ2-1; 8 nucleotides match TRBD2. The J segment lost 15 bases and the V segment lost 5 bases, leaving 15 bases of the junction unmatched. CDR3 size: 14 residues. CDR3 bases: TGTGCCAGCAGTACCAGAGACGGGGGGGTCGGGGTGTTCTTC. Protein sequence: CASSTRDGGVGVFF.

This clonotype came up a few times. V and J are TRBV6-1 and TRBJ2-7; D remains ambiguous. The CDR3 runs to 15 residues. From germline, CDR1 is MNHNS and CDR2 SASEGT. Trimming removed 5 bases from V and 0 bases from J, with 14 bases in between. This CDR3 is CASSSGDPTSYEQYF. CDR3 in DNA: TGTGCCAGCAGTTCAGGTGATCCTACCTCCTACGAGCAGTACTTC.

To note about this clonotype: One end of the junction does not line up with germline, which may come from a read error. The genes are TRBV6-5 and TRBJ1-2; TRBD1 aligns across 10 bases. CDR1 and CDR2 from the germline V gene are MNHEY and SVGAGI. CDR3 length: 16 residues. DNA for the CDR3: TGTGCCAGCGGTTACTCAGGGACAGGGGTCGGCTATGGCTACACCTTC. It specifies CASGYSGTGVGYGYTF.

The rearrangement uses TRBV3-1 and TRBJ1-4, with unresolved D. Trimming left V 0 bases short and J 7 bases short, with 12 bases between. The CDR3 runs to 15 residues. CDR1 and CDR2 (germline): LGHDT, YNNKEL (reference sequence). The CDR3 DNA reads as TGTGCCAGCAGCCAAGATACGGAGGGAGGTGAAAAACTGTTTTTT. It translates to CASSQDTEGGEKLFF.

This clonotype was found many times. J is TRBJ2-6 and V is TRBV2; possibly TRBD1 for D (5 bases). CDR1 SNHLY and CDR2 FYNNEI come from the germline V gene. CDR3 length: 16 residues. Trimming took 6 bases from V and 0 from J, leaving 12 bases between them. CDR3: CASSYDSNSGANVLTF. The CDR3 DNA reads TGTGCCAGCAGCTATGACAGCAACTCTGGGGCCAACGTCCTGACTTTC.